The rows below give T cell receptor beta chains drawn from one sample of a study of CD8 T cells in ankylosing spondylitis. In TCRdb, the 5' RACE reads were re-called with MiXCR into one record per CDR3 protein. In the table there are 290,000 or so distinct CDR3 sequences, roughly 20% of which are singletons. Input material: blood, either unsorted or a sorted T cell fraction (not recorded which). The receptors shown here come from a female donor with ankylosing spondylitis or in good health (not recorded which). The conserved cysteine and the conserved F or W are not part of the CDR3 here. A D gene is named only where the DNA matches it firmly.

>TRBD1|TRBV25-1
ASSVGQGGLYEQY
>NA|TRBV13
ASSLSSADIGSPLH
>TRBD2|TRBV20-1
SARDPTTGGFYEQY
>NA|TRBV20-1
SVTGWSGNTIY
>TRBD1|TRBV6-5
ASSYRRTGDNSPLH
>NA|TRBV20-1
SADDKSSYEQY
>TRBD2|TRBV20-1
SARVPAGGREQF
>TRBD2|TRBV11-3
ASSLVLTSGRSEQF
>NA|TRBV4-2
ASSRGLPNTGELF
>TRBD1|TRBV13
ASSLGGQAYSYEQY
>NA|TRBV6-1
ASRPRENGNEQF